There are a few counts of the clone carrying this T cell receptor (beta chain). The sample comes from a study of blood T cell repertoires in COVID-19. Background on the study: Sites across the United States, Italy and Spain contributed samples from acute and convalescent COVID-19. The analysed material was cDNA or gDNA that came from T cells, B-cell-depleted T cells, or PBMCs.

Original handling: For nucleated cells, counts were estimated from reference gene primer amplification. Profiling relied on immunoSEQ multiplex PCR, and the TCRdb table lists in-frame clones only, not all of them. That table is the source of V, J and clone size, and D and trimming were worked out from the DNA. The sample holds approximately 270,000 clones; almost 90% are singletons and the top ten take about 1.3%. The receptor was derived from a man older than 75 with acute or convalescent COVID-19. Source material: peripheral blood.

The CDR3 loop is CASSPTDRGLEQYF. The DNA of the CDR3 is TGCGCCAGCAGCCCGACGGACAGGGGGCTCGAGCAGTACTTC. V is TRBV4-3 and J is TRBJ2-7, with 11 bases that match TRBD1. Per the germline V gene, CDR1 is LGHNA and CDR2 is YSLEER. The CDR3 contains 14 residues. V trimming: 4 bases; J trimming: 6 bases; junction bases outside the gene matches: 5.